The clone carrying this TCR beta chain was seen repeatedly, ten times or more. What it binds is not known. Scientists made TCR beta libraries using quantitative 5'-RACE with molecular barcodes. TCRdb recomputed calls from the 5' RACE reads with MiXCR, one row per CDR3 protein. This sample carries more than 150,000 distinct CDR3 sequences, approximately 10% of them seen once, and the ten largest clones take almost 30%. This record belongs to a study of CD8 T cells in ankylosing spondylitis. This CDR3 has 15 residues. The germline CDR1 and CDR2 sequences are SGHRS and YFSETQ. The junction had 2 bases not matched to a gene; V was cut back by 6 bases and J by 0 bases. General study findings and limits: The authors reported significant enrichment of disease-linked clones in matched ankylosing spondylitis synovial fluid. Disease-linked clones were CD8+ and relatively rare in peripheral blood. Among TCR beta sequences, a motif of eight highly homologous variants appeared characteristic of ankylosing spondylitis blood.

This sequence originates from a male donor with ankylosing spondylitis or in good health (not recorded which). V and J are TRBV5-1 and TRBJ2-2; TRBD2 agrees at 10 bases. Material: blood, either unsorted or a sorted T cell fraction (not recorded which). Here the CDR3 reads CASNGLAANTGELFF. The CDR3 region has the DNA TGCGCCAGCAACGGACTAGCGGCGAACACCGGGGAGCTGTTTTTT.